The entry below describes one T cell receptor (beta chain). No antigen is known for it. This specimen comes from a study of T cells in Graves' hyperthyroidism and ophthalmopathy. Study-wide points: Ophthalmopathy and stable hyperthyroidism were separated by a 13 V-J model.

Researchers defined stable Graves' hyperthyroidism as no ophthalmopathy progression within 18 months. Hyperthyroidism in the patients, aged 18 to 65, was newly diagnosed and under 2 months in duration. Uncontrolled infection, other autoimmune disease, pregnancy or lactation disqualified patients from enrolment. RNA transcripts gave rise to amplified TCR beta CDR3 regions. During a first-round RT-PCR of the TCR CDR3, the HTBI primer set was used. TCRdb independently ran MiXCR on the multiplex PCR reads; one entry per CDR3 protein. The table shows about 210,000 distinct CDR3 sequences, with 15% to 20% occurring only once. Per the germline V gene, CDR1 is DFQATT and CDR2 is SNEGSKA (reference sequence). The CDR3 sequence is 14 residues long. V trimming: 5 bases; J trimming: 4 bases; junction bases outside the gene matches: 5.

Sequenced input: blood. The chain employs TRBV20-1 and TRBJ2-2; 9 bases are shared with TRBD2. The clonotype was recovered from a man aged 50 or older with Graves' hyperthyroidism. The CDR3 region is CSALAGAGTGELFF. For the CDR3, the DNA is TGCAGTGCTTTAGCGGGAGCCGGCACCGGGGAGCTGTTTTTT.